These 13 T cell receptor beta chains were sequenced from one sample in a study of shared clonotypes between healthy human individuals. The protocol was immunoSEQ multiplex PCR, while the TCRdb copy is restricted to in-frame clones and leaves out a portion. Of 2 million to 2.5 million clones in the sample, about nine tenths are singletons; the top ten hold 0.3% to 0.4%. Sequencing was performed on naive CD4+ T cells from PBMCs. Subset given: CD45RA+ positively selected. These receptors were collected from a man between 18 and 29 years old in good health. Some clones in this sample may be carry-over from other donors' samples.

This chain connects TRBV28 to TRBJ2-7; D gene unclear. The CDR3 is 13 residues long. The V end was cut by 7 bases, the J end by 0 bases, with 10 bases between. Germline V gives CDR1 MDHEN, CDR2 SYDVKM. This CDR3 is CASMERPSYEQYF. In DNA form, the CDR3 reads TGTGCCAGCATGGAGAGACCCTCCTACGAGCAGTACTTC.

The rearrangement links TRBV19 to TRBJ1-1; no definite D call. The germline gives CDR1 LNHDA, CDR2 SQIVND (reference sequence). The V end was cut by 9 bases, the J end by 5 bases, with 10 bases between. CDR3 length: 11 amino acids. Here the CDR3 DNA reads TGTGCCAGCGCTGAGGGTACTGAAGCTTTCTTT. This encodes CASAEGTEAFF.

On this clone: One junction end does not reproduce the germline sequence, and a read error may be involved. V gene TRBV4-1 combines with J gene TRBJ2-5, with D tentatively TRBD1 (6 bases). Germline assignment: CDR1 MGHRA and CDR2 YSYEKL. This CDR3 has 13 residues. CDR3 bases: TGCGCCAGCAGCCAAGTCCCGGACAGCCCCTCCAACTTC. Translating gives CASSQVPDSPSNF.

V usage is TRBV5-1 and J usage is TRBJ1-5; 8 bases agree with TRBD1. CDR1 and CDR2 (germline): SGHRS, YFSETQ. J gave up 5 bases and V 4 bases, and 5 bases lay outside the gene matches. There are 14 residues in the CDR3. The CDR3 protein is CASSRAGGDQPQHF. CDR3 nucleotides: TGCGCCAGCAGCCGCGCAGGGGGCGATCAGCCCCAGCATTTT.

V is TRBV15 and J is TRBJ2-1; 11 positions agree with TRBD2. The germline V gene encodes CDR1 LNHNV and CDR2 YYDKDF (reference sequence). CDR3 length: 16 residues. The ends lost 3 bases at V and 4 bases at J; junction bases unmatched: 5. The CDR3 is CATSSLLAGGYNEQFF. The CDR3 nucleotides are TGTGCCACCAGCAGTCTCCTAGCGGGGGGATACAATGAGCAGTTCTTC. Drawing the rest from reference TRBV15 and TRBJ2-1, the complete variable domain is DAMVIQNPRYQVTQFGKPVTLSCSQTLNHNVMYWYQQKSSQAPKLLFHYYDKDFNNEADTPDNFQSRRPNTSFCFLDIRSPGLGDTAMYLCATSSLLAGGYNEQFFGPGTRLTVL.

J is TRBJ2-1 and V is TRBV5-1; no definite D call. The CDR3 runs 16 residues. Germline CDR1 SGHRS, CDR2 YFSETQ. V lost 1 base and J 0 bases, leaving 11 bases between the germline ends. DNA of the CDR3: TGCGCCAGCAGCTTGACGGCTCTAGGCTCCTACAATGAGCAGTTCTTC. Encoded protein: CASSLTALGSYNEQFF.

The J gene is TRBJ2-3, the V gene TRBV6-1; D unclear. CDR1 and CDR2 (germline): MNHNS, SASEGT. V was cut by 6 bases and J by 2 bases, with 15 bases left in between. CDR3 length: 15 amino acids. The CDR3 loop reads CASREQIGTTDTQYF. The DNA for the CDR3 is TGTGCCAGCAGGGAACAGATAGGAACCACAGATACGCAGTATTTT.

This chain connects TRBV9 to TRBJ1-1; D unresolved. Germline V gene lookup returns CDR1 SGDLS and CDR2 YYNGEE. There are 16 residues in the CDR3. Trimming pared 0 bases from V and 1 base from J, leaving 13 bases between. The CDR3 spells CASSVGAYPRNTEAFF. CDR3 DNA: TGTGCCAGCAGCGTAGGGGCATACCCCCGGAACACTGAAGCTTTCTTT.

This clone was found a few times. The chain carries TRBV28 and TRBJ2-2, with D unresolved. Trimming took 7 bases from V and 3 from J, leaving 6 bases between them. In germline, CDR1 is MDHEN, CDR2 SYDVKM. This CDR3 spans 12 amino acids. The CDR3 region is CASKTDTGELFF. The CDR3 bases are TGTGCCAGCAAGACTGACACCGGGGAGCTGTTTTTT. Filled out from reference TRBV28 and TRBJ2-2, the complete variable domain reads DVKVTQSSRYLVKRTGEKVFLECVQDMDHENMFWYRQDPGLGLRLIYFSYDVKMKEKGDIPEGYSVSREKKERFSLILESASTNQTSMYLCASKTDTGELFFGEGSRLTVL.

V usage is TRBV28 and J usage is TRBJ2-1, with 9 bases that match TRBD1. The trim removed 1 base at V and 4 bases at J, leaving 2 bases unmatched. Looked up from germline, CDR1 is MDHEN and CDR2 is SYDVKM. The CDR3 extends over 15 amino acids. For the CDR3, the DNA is TGTGCCAGCAGTTTATCGGACAGGGGTTACAATGAGCAGTTCTTC. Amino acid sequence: CASSLSDRGYNEQFF.

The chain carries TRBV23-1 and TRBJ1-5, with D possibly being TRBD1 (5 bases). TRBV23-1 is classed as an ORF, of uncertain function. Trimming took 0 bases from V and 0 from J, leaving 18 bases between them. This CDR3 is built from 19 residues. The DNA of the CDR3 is TGCGCCAGCAGTCAATCGTTTAGGAAACAGGACAATAGCAATCAGCCCCAGCATTTT. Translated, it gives CASSQSFRKQDNSNQPQHF.

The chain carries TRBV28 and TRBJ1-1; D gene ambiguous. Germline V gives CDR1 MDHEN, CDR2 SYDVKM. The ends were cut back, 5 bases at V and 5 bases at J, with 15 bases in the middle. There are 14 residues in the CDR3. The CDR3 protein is CASSPGPGVTEAFF. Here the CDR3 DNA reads TGTGCCAGCAGTCCAGGACCCGGGGTGACTGAAGCTTTCTTT.

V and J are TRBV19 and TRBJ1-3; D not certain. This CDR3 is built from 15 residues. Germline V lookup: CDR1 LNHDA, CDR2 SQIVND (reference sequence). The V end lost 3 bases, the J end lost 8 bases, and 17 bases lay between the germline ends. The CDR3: CASSIQKTPWDTIYF. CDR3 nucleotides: TGTGCCAGTAGTATTCAGAAGACCCCTTGGGACACCATATATTTT.